The rows below give T cell receptor beta chains drawn from one sample of a study of cytomegalovirus exposure and HLA in healthy donors. The data were produced by immunoSEQ multiplex PCR, yet TCRdb's version contains in-frame clones alone and is incomplete. The table records 200,000 to 250,000 clones, around four fifths of them present only once. The specimen sequenced was PBMCs. The receptors were sampled from a woman between 18 and 29 years old in good health and CMV-seronegative. Each CDR3 is given with its conserved first and last residue. The D gene is left open where the match is weak. Clone size is given for some rows only: seen once, a few or many times, or a class if the clone is expanded.

.,16,TRBJ2-5,TRBV2,.,TGTGCCAGCAGAGGCGGGGCAGGGGACTACCGGGAGACCCAGTACTTC,CASRGGAGDYRETQYF
.,11,TRBJ1-1,TRBV30,.,TGTGCCTGGGGGGATGACACTGAAGCTTTCTTT,CAWGDDTEAFF
.,12,TRBJ1-2,TRBV10-3,.,TGTGCCATCAGTGACGGGACGTATGGCTACACCTTC,CAISDGTYGYTF
.,13,TRBJ1-1,TRBV6-6,.,TGTGCCAGCAGGCTTGAGGGGAACACTGAAGCTTTCTTT,CASRLEGNTEAFF
.,15,TRBJ2-4,TRBV7-3,TRBD1,TGTGCCAGCAGCCTTGGGACAGGGTCCAAAAACATTCAGTACTTC,CASSLGTGSKNIQYF
.,17,TRBJ2-3,TRBV7-3,TRBD2,TGTGCCAGCAGCTTAACCAAACTAGCGGGAAATGCAGATACGCAGTATTTT,CASSLTKLAGNADTQYF
.,16,TRBJ1-1,TRBV5-6,TRBD1,TGTGCCAGCAGTGGTGGGACAGGGGGTTTGAACACTGAAGCTTTCTTT,CASSGGTGGLNTEAFF
once,14,TRBJ1-2,TRBV5-6,.,TGTGCCAGCAGAGCGCTACAGGACATCTATGGCTACACCTTC,CASRALQDIYGYTF
.,13,TRBJ1-2,TRBV2,TRBD1,TGTGCCAGCAGTGTAGGGGGCGGCTATGGCTACACCTTC,CASSVGGGYGYTF
.,20,TRBJ2-1,TRBV19,.,TGTGCCAGTAGCAAATCGTCCACCTCAAGGTGGCTGCTCTCCTACAATGAGCAGTTCTTC,CASSKSSTSRWLLSYNEQFF
.,14,TRBJ2-7,TRBV28,TRBD1,TGTGCCAGCAGTGTTAGGACAGGGTACTACGAGCAGTACTTC,CASSVRTGYYEQYF
few,13,TRBJ2-6,TRBV13,.,TGTGCCAGCAGTTTCCGTGGGGCCAACGTCCTGACTTTC,CASSFRGANVLTF
.,15,TRBJ2-1,TRBV6-6,TRBD2,TGTGCCAGCAGTTCCGGGACTACCTCCTACAATGAGCAGTTCTTC,CASSSGTTSYNEQFF
.,16,TRBJ2-7,TRBV4-1,TRBD2,TGCGCCAGCAGCCAAGGGCCCCGGGGGGGGACCTACGAGCAGTACTTC,CASSQGPRGGTYEQYF
.,12,TRBJ2-5,TRBV9,TRBD2,TGTGCCAGCAGGGGGAGGGAAGAGACCCAGTACTTC,CASRGREETQYF
few,14,TRBJ2-2,TRBV19,.,TGTGCCAGTAGCTCGACTAGGTTCTCAGGGGAGCTGTTTTTT,CASSSTRFSGELFF
.,13,TRBJ1-5,TRBV30,.,TGTGCCTGGAGTAAATGGGGAAATCAGCCCCAGCATTTT,CAWSKWGNQPQHF
.,15,TRBJ2-1,TRBV2,TRBD2,TGTGCCAGCACCCTACAGGCGGGGGCCTACAATGAGCAGTTCTTC,CASTLQAGAYNEQFF
.,16,TRBJ2-1,TRBV5-4,.,TGTGCCAGCAGCTTGCCCCGCCCCGGGGGTCACAATGAGCAGTTCTTC,CASSLPRPGGHNEQFF
.,15,TRBJ2-1,TRBV5-6,TRBD2,TGTGCCAGCAGCCTAGCGGGAGGGCGGACCAATGAGCAGTTCTTC,CASSLAGGRTNEQFF
.,11,TRBJ2-3,TRBV2,.,TGTGCCAGCGCTCGCACAGATACGCAGTATTTT,CASARTDTQYF
.,14,TRBJ2-3,TRBV2,.,TGTGCCAGCAGCGTAATCGCAGAGTCAGATACGCAGTATTTT,CASSVIAESDTQYF
.,15,TRBJ1-5,TRBV19,.,TGTGCCAGTCAACAGGGTTTTGGGTACAATCAGCCCCAGCATTTT,CASQQGFGYNQPQHF
.,15,TRBJ1-2,TRBV7-9,.,TGTGCCAGCAGCTTCGGGGGCAGGGGCGACTATGGCTACACCTTC,CASSFGGRGDYGYTF
.,16,TRBJ1-1,TRBV6-5,.,TGTGCCAGCAGTTACTTTGTCGGGGGTAAGAACACTGAAGCTTTCTTT,CASSYFVGGKNTEAFF
.,16,TRBJ2-6,TRBV5-1,TRBD1,TGCGCCAGCAGCTTGGCCGACAGGGCTGGGGCCAACGTCCTGACTTTC,CASSLADRAGANVLTF
few,13,TRBJ2-7,TRBV21-1,.,TGTGCCAGCAGCAAAGTGGGCAGCCACGAGCAGTACTTC,CASSKVGSHEQYF
.,16,TRBJ1-1,TRBV29-1,.,TGCAGCGTTGAAGATCTGGGGGTAGGGCGGAACACTGAAGCTTTCTTT,CSVEDLGVGRNTEAFF
.,15,TRBJ2-7,TRBV6-5,TRBD1,TGTGCCAGCAGTTACTCGCCGGACAGGAATTTCGAGCAGTACTTC,CASSYSPDRNFEQYF
.,14,TRBJ2-2,TRBV6-5,.,TGTGCCAGCAGTCCTAGGTCGCTTTTGGGGGAGCTGTTTTTT,CASSPRSLLGELFF
.,13,TRBJ1-4,TRBV5-1,.,TGCGCCAGTCACTCATCGCCAAATGAAAAACTGTTTTTT,CASHSSPNEKLFF
.,16,TRBJ1-2,TRBV19,TRBD1,TGTGCCAGTACTTATACGACAGGGTTGGCTAACTATGGCTACACCTTC,CASTYTTGLANYGYTF
.,14,TRBJ2-7,TRBV5-1,.,TGCGCCAGCAGCCTCGTACTGGGCATTGACGAGCAGTACTTC,CASSLVLGIDEQYF
once,16,TRBJ2-1,TRBV5-1,TRBD2,TGCGCCAGCAGCTTGGAGGCGGGAGGGCAGGCCGATGAGCAGTTCTTC,CASSLEAGGQADEQFF
.,14,TRBJ2-3,TRBV7-3,.,TGTGCCAGCAGCCGGCTGCTAGCAGCAGATACGCAGTATTTT,CASSRLLAADTQYF
few,16,TRBJ1-5,TRBV19,.,TGTGCCAGTAGTAGGGTCGGGGGCAGGGGCAATCAGCCCCAGCATTTT,CASSRVGGRGNQPQHF